These 13 T cell receptor beta chains were sequenced from one sample in a study of blood T cells in healthy people across ages. With a J-beta primer mix and a sample-barcoded 5' primer, a second PCR ran about 7 to 12 cycles. One entry per CDR3 protein, called by TCRdb with MiXCR from the 5' RACE reads. The data show fewer than 750,000 distinct CDR3 sequences, over 40% seen once. The specimen sequenced was blood. The origin of the receptors is a woman aged 80 or over in good health.

This clonotype has just a few counts. The rearrangement links TRBV5-4 to TRBJ2-7; D gene unclear. Germline V gene lookup returns CDR1 SGHNT and CDR2 YYREEE (reference sequence). The CDR3 has 14 residues. Trimming cost V 4 bases and J 3 bases, with 14 bases left between them. CDR3 amino acids: CASSRGQEDYEQYF. The CDR3 DNA reads as TGTGCCAGCAGCCGTGGGCAGGAAGACTACGAGCAGTACTTC.

This rearrangement joins TRBV2 to TRBJ2-2; perhaps TRBD1 as D (6 bases). Germline loops: CDR1 SNHLY, CDR2 FYNNEI. The CDR3 totals 15 residues. The ends were cut back, 6 bases at V and 4 bases at J, with 15 bases in the middle. The CDR3 sequence is CASRAPGAATGELFF. CDR3 DNA sequence: TGTGCCAGCAGGGCCCCAGGGGCGGCCACCGGGGAGCTGTTTTTT. Combining the CDR3 with reference TRBV2 and TRBJ2-2 gives the whole variable domain EPEVTQTPSHQVTQMGQEVILRCVPISNHLYFYWYRQILGQKVEFLVSFYNNEISEKSEIFDDQFSVERPDGSNFTLKIRSTKLEDSAMYFCASRAPGAATGELFFGEGSRLTVL.

This clonotype was observed at least ten times. The chain employs TRBV21-1 and TRBJ2-1; the table's D call of TRBD1 was not tested on the DNA. TRBV21-1 is labeled a pseudogene. This CDR3 has 12 amino acids. The chain's CDR3 is CASSDRVHEQFF. The DNA of the CDR3 is TGTGCCAGCAGCGACAGGGTGCATGAGCAGTTCTTC.

The table lists this clonotype with many counts. The V and J genes are TRBV5-5 and TRBJ2-1; D possibly corresponds to TRBD2 (5 bases). Trimming removed 2 bases at V and 9 bases at J, with 9 bases between. CDR1 is SGHKS and CDR2 is YYEKEE in the germline V gene (reference sequence). This CDR3 contains 12 residues. The DNA for the CDR3 is TGTGCCAGCAGCTTCAGCGGTATTGAGCAGTTCTTC. Translating gives CASSFSGIEQFF.

This clonotype has more than one count but fewer than ten. The CDR3 region has the DNA TGTGCCAGCTCACCGACGGACACTGAAGCTTTCTTT. Translated: CASSPTDTEAFF. V and J are TRBV18 and TRBJ1-1; D not certain. CDR3 length equals 12 residues. Germline CDR1 KGHSH, CDR2 LQKENI. V dropped 3 bases and J dropped 3 bases, with 5 bases sitting between them.

This rearrangement joins TRBV9 to TRBJ2-2, with TRBD1 as a possible D gene (5 bases). This CDR3 contains 14 residues. CDR1 SGDLS and CDR2 YYNGEE come from the germline V gene. V lost 0 bases and J lost 3, with 6 bases in between. The CDR3 DNA sequence: TGTGCCAGCAGCGTAGGGGGCCACACCGGGGAGCTGTTTTTT. This sequence encodes CASSVGGHTGELFF.

Of note for this clonotype: A read error may explain this, as a much larger clone is one base away. The chain couples TRBV24-1 to TRBJ2-5; D gene uncertain. From germline, CDR1 is KGHDR and CDR2 SFDVKD. The CDR3 consists of 13 residues. CDR3 region: CATSDPTVETPYF. The CDR3 nucleotides read TGTGCCACCAGTGATCCAACCGTAGAGACCCCGTACTTC.

This sequence joins TRBV6-6 and TRBJ1-1; no clear D. This CDR3 has 14 residues. Trimming removed 2 bases at V and 3 bases at J, with 10 bases between. Germline V gives CDR1 MNHNY, CDR2 SVGAGI (reference sequence). In DNA, the CDR3 is TGTGCCAGCAGTTACGGGTCCCGGGACACTGAAGCTTTCTTT. Protein: CASSYGSRDTEAFF.

V is TRBV6-1 and J is TRBJ2-2; TRBD2 is a possible D gene (6 bases). Germline CDR1 reads MNHNS; CDR2 reads SASEGT. The CDR3 length is 15 residues. The V gene lost 9 bases and the J gene lost 0 bases, with 14 bases spanning the gap. DNA for the CDR3: TGTGCCAGTCCGTCAGCGGGCTCGAACACCGGGGAGCTGTTTTTT. It specifies CASPSAGSNTGELFF.

This clonotype was detected only a few times. V usage is TRBV10-3 and J usage is TRBJ2-2; 7 bases are a match to TRBD1. From germline, CDR1 is ENHRY and CDR2 SYGVKD. Losses at the gene ends were 10 bases for V and 1 base for J; bases not matched to a gene: 6. This CDR3 comprises 14 residues. CDR3 sequence: CASHRGLNTGELFF. Written as DNA, the CDR3 is TGTGCCAGCCACAGGGGTCTGAACACCGGGGAGCTGTTTTTT.

This chain links TRBV28 with TRBJ2-4; unclear D gene. The DNA end lines up better with TRBJ2-7; the J call may be wrong. CDR3 size: 15 residues. Looked up from germline, CDR1 is MDHEN and CDR2 is SYDVKM. CDR3 nucleotide sequence: TGTGCCAGCAGTTCCCCAGTCCTGGCGAAATACGAGCAGTACTTC. Translating it yields CASSSPVLAKYEQYF.

This clonotype was counted once. This rearrangement joins TRBV4-2 to TRBJ1-1; 7 bases match TRBD1. V dropped 1 base and J dropped 4; count of bases not matched to a gene: 12. There are 17 residues in the CDR3. Germline values: CDR1 LGHNA, CDR2 YNFKEQ. The CDR3 is CASSQAYRGPESTEAFF. DNA for the CDR3: TGTGCCAGCAGCCAAGCCTACAGGGGACCCGAATCCACTGAAGCTTTCTTT.

The chain employs TRBV29-1 and TRBJ2-5, with TRBD1 matching 8 bases. The CDR3 is 13 amino acids. V lost 7 bases to trimming and J lost 4 bases; unmatched junction nucleotides: 8. Looked up from germline, CDR1 is SQVTM and CDR2 is ANQGSEA. The CDR3 here is CSARQGRGETQYF. For the CDR3, the DNA is TGCAGCGCTAGACAGGGGAGAGGAGAGACCCAGTACTTC.